A selection of T cell receptor beta chains follows, all from one sample in a study of cytotoxic CD8 clonotypes in ibrutinib-treated CLL. The assay was immunoSEQ multiplex PCR, and TCRdb's table has in-frame clones only and misses some. The repertoire has 110,000 to 150,000 clones, 76% of them found once; the top ten carry just over 5%. Sequencing was performed on PBMCs, taken after 24 months of ibrutinib treatment. The receptors originated from a human donor with chronic lymphocytic leukemia. The CDR3 runs from the conserved cysteine through the conserved F or W. D genes are given only for firm matches. Clone size, where shown, is once, few, many, or a class for clones that have expanded.

-	TRBV20-1	TRBJ2-3	-	CSATTNTQYF	TGCAGTGCTACCACAAATACGCAGTATTTT
-	TRBV5-1	TRBJ1-1	-	CASSFVPNTEAFF	TGCGCCAGCAGCTTTGTGCCTAACACTGAAGCTTTCTTT
-	TRBV7-9	TRBJ2-4	-	CASSLYMRTIQYF	TGTGCCAGCAGCCTGTACATGAGGACCATTCAGTACTTC
-	TRBV7-8	TRBJ2-5	-	CASRGAGETQYF	TGTGCCAGCCGGGGGGCGGGGGAGACCCAGTACTTC
TRBD1	TRBV19	TRBJ1-5	-	CASSTTGGNQPQHF	TGTGCCAGTAGTACAACAGGGGGCAATCAGCCCCAGCATTTT
-	TRBV19	TRBJ2-1	-	CASTPGGRGDYDEQFF	TGTGCCAGTACCCCGGGCGGCAGGGGGGATTACGATGAGCAGTTCTTC
-	TRBV27	TRBJ1-1	-	CASSSGLAEAFF	TGTGCCAGCAGTTCCGGACTGGCTGAAGCTTTCTTT
-	TRBV28	TRBJ1-1	-	CASSTMNTEAFF	TGTGCCAGCAGCACCATGAACACTGAAGCTTTCTTT
-	TRBV5-6	TRBJ2-5	once	CASSLGGAVETQYF	TGTGCCAGCAGCTTGGGGGGGGCCGTAGAGACCCAGTACTTC
-	TRBV7-6	TRBJ2-7	few	CASTQGQGNPRDEQYF	TGTGCCAGCACCCAGGGGCAGGGCAACCCCCGGGACGAGCAGTACTTC
-	TRBV2	TRBJ1-4	few	CASTAATNEKLFF	TGTGCCAGCACGGCCGCAACTAATGAAAAACTGTTTTTT
TRBD1	TRBV15	TRBJ2-7	-	CATSSDWTGTSSYEQYF	TGTGCCACCAGCAGCGACTGGACAGGAACGAGCTCCTACGAGCAGTACTTC